The clone carrying this T cell receptor beta chain occurred a few times. Original handling: Counts of nucleated cells, estimated from reference gene primer amplification, were obtained. Sequencing was performed with immunoSEQ multiplex PCR; in TCRdb, only in-frame clones are kept and a portion is missing. V and J calls and clone size are given by that table; D and trimming were obtained from the DNA. The sample includes 130,000 or so clones, roughly four fifths of them seen just once. The sample belongs to a study of blood T cell repertoires in COVID-19. Study-level information: The United States, Italy and Spain provided the acute and convalescent COVID-19 samples. Sources were T cells, B-cell-depleted T cells, or PBMCs; the material itself was cDNA or gDNA.

V gave up 3 bases and J gave up 0 bases, with 15 bases separating them. CDR3 size: 16 residues. Germline V lookup: CDR1 MGHRA, CDR2 YSYEKL. V gene TRBV4-1 combines with J gene TRBJ2-7, with D possibly matching TRBD1 (6 bases). This clonotype originated in a human donor in a cohort sampled during active COVID-19. The specimen was peripheral blood. The DNA for the CDR3 is TGCGCCAGCAGCCAGTCCGACAGGACAAGCTCCTACGAGCAGTACTTC. Residues: CASSQSDRTSSYEQYF.